The subject of this entry is one T cell receptor (beta chain). The data stem from a study of T cell responses to AZD1222 COVID-19 vaccine. Method: immunoSEQ multiplex PCR; TCRdb's copy keeps in-frame clones and lacks some. The data show 150,000 or so clones, under 95% seen once. The clonotype comes from an adult in good health. The sample here was peripheral blood, taken on day 0 of AZD1222 vaccination.

The CDR3 region is CAISEGQGAKNIQYF. CDR3 DNA sequence: TGTGCCATCAGTGAAGGACAGGGGGCCAAAAACATTCAGTACTTC. This sequence joins TRBV10-3 and TRBJ2-4, with 9 bases matching TRBD1. Germline CDR1 ENHRY, CDR2 SYGVKD. The CDR3 is made up of 15 amino acids. V gave up 3 bases and J gave up 1 base; unmatched junction bases: 1.